A selection of T cell receptor beta chains follows, all from one sample in a study of T cells in localized non-small cell lung cancer. Only in-frame clones appear in the TCRdb table, and some are missing; sequencing was by immunoSEQ multiplex PCR. The sample has about 35,000 clones; under 95% are singletons. The material was peripheral blood mononuclear cells, obtained before any cancer treatment. Receptors were obtained from a female donor older than 55 with stage II lung adenocarcinoma. The CDR3 runs from the conserved cysteine through the conserved F or W. D genes are given only for firm matches. Expanded clones are given a class, and other clones once, few, many or no size at all.

cdr3_nt | cdr3_aa | d_call | clone_size | j_call | v_call
TGTGCCAGCAGTCCCCCCCCGGGAGGGGGAGTCAACGTCCTGACTTTC | CASSPPPGGGVNVLTF | TRBD2 | NA | TRBJ2-6 | TRBV28
TGCGCCAGCAGCTTGGGGCAGGGCAGCTCCTACAATGAGCAGTTCTTC | CASSLGQGSSYNEQFF | NA | NA | TRBJ2-1 | TRBV5-1
TGTGCCAGCAGTCATAGCGGGGGGCCAGATACGCAGTATTTT | CASSHSGGPDTQYF | TRBD2 | NA | TRBJ2-3 | TRBV7-2
TGTGCCAGCAGTCCGGGTCTAAGGGAGACCCAGTACTTC | CASSPGLRETQYF | NA | NA | TRBJ2-5 | TRBV6-5
TGTGCCAGCAGCTTAACCAGGAGGGAAACAACTAATGAAAAACTGTTTTTT | CASSLTRRETTNEKLFF | NA | NA | TRBJ1-4 | TRBV7-9
TGTGCCATCAGGGGACAGGGGAGTTACGAGCAGTACTTC | CAIRGQGSYEQYF | TRBD1 | NA | TRBJ2-7 | TRBV10-3
TGTGCCAGCAGCTTAAATCTAGGACAGGGAGATACGCAGTATTTT | CASSLNLGQGDTQYF | TRBD1 | NA | TRBJ2-3 | TRBV11-2
TGTGCCAGCAGTTACTGGAAGAGGGGACTCTCCTACGAGCAGTACTTC | CASSYWKRGLSYEQYF | NA | NA | TRBJ2-7 | TRBV6-5
TGTGCCTGGAGTGTAAACAGGGACTCGACCTATGGCTACACCTTC | CAWSVNRDSTYGYTF | NA | NA | TRBJ1-2 | TRBV30
TGTGCCAGCAGTGAGACAGGTAACACTGAAGCTTTCTTT | CASSETGNTEAFF | NA | NA | TRBJ1-1 | TRBV2
TGTGCCAGCAGCTTCAAGGGGCGGTTGACTAATGAAAAACTGTTTTTT | CASSFKGRLTNEKLFF | NA | NA | TRBJ1-4 | TRBV5-6
TGTGCCAGCAGTGAAAACGCAATAAACACCGGGGAGCTGTTTTTT | CASSENAINTGELFF | NA | NA | TRBJ2-2 | TRBV6-4
TGCGCCAGCAGCTTGGACGGGGGGGGAGGTCAGCCCCAGCATTTT | CASSLDGGGGQPQHF | NA | NA | TRBJ1-5 | TRBV5-1
TGCGCCAGCAGCTTGGCCCCGACAGGGGCAGCCTATGGCTACACCTTC | CASSLAPTGAAYGYTF | TRBD1 | NA | TRBJ1-2 | TRBV5-1
TGTGCCAGCAGCGTCGAGTCGAAGACCCAGTACTTC | CASSVESKTQYF | NA | NA | TRBJ2-5 | TRBV2
TGCGCCAGCAGCTTTACAGGGGCCAACGTCCTGACTTTC | CASSFTGANVLTF | NA | NA | TRBJ2-6 | TRBV5-1
TGCGCCAGCAGCCTTGACCGAGGGGGCGAGTTCTTC | CASSLDRGGEFF | TRBD1 | NA | TRBJ2-1 | TRBV5-1
TGTGCCAGCAGTTTACAGGGGGTTAACTATGGCTACACCTTC | CASSLQGVNYGYTF | TRBD1 | NA | TRBJ1-2 | TRBV28
TGTGCCAGCAGCCTCCGGCTTAATGAAAAACTGTTTTTT | CASSLRLNEKLFF | NA | NA | TRBJ1-4 | TRBV14
TGTGCCAGCAGCGTAGATCCCTTGGCTGGAAACACCATATATTTT | CASSVDPLAGNTIYF | NA | NA | TRBJ1-3 | TRBV9
TGTGCCAGCAGTGGTCGGGACAGGGATCTATTGAGGGGCTACACCTTC | CASSGRDRDLLRGYTF | TRBD1 | NA | TRBJ1-2 | TRBV6-1
TGTGCCAGCAGCGAGGGTTTGACCTCAGGCTACGAGCAGTACTTC | CASSEGLTSGYEQYF | NA | NA | TRBJ2-7 | TRBV7-2
TGCGCCAGCAGCCAAGATTCGGATGGCTACACCTTC | CASSQDSDGYTF | NA | once | TRBJ1-2 | TRBV4-1
TGTGCCAGCAGCTTGACAAGCGGGAGGGCCGAGAATGAGCAGTTCTTC | CASSLTSGRAENEQFF | TRBD2 | NA | TRBJ2-1 | TRBV7-2
TGTGCCAGCAGCCGCACGGGGGGTACCGAGCAGTACTTC | CASSRTGGTEQYF | TRBD2 | NA | TRBJ2-7 | TRBV6-6
TGTGCCAGCAGCTTGGTCCCAGCCACAAACACTGAAGCTTTCTTT | CASSLVPATNTEAFF | NA | NA | TRBJ1-1 | TRBV5-6
TGCGCCAGCAGCTTGGGACAGGATCCAAACATTCAGTACTTC | CASSLGQDPNIQYF | NA | few | TRBJ2-4 | TRBV5-1
TGCGCCAGCAGCTCCGGCGGGGGGAACTACGAAAAACTGTTTTTT | CASSSGGGNYEKLFF | NA | NA | TRBJ1-4 | TRBV5-1
TGTGCCAGCACCTATGACCCCGATGCACTCGAGCAGTACTTC | CASTYDPDALEQYF | NA | NA | TRBJ2-7 | TRBV2
TGTGCCAGCAGCATCACTAGCGGGGGCACAGATACGCAGTATTTT | CASSITSGGTDTQYF | NA | NA | TRBJ2-3 | TRBV21-1
TGTGCCAGCAGCGTAGAACTCCTTGGGACCTACAATGAGCAGTTCTTC | CASSVELLGTYNEQFF | NA | NA | TRBJ2-1 | TRBV9
TGTGCCGCCTCAAGCACAGATACGCAGTATTTT | CAASSTDTQYF | NA | NA | TRBJ2-3 | TRBV10-3
TGTGCCAGCAGCGCCCAGGCTGCCAACTATGGCTACACCTTC | CASSAQAANYGYTF | NA | NA | TRBJ1-2 | TRBV9
TGCGCCAGCAGTAAGGACTACACTGAAGCTTTCTTT | CASSKDYTEAFF | NA | NA | TRBJ1-1 | TRBV5-1
TGTGCCAGCAGTTTGACAGGACAGGGAAGAGGGCCCCAGCATTTT | CASSLTGQGRGPQHF | TRBD1 | NA | TRBJ1-5 | TRBV27
TGTGCCAGTAAGATTGGGCAGGGGGCGATCGGGGAGCTGTTTTTT | CASKIGQGAIGELFF | TRBD1 | NA | TRBJ2-2 | TRBV19
TGCGCCAGCAGCTCTACAGGGAACACTGAAGCTTTCTTT | CASSSTGNTEAFF | NA | NA | TRBJ1-1 | TRBV5-1
TGTGCCAGTAGTATCGATGCTGGACAGGGGGTGGGAAAACTGTTTTTT | CASSIDAGQGVGKLFF | TRBD1 | NA | TRBJ1-4 | TRBV19
TGTGCCAGCAGCTTGGATCTAGCGGGGGAGAACACCGGGGAGCTGTTTTTT | CASSLDLAGENTGELFF | TRBD2 | NA | TRBJ2-2 | TRBV5-8
TGTGCCAGCAGCTTTATAGAAGATAACACTGAAGCTTTCTTT | CASSFIEDNTEAFF | NA | NA | TRBJ1-1 | TRBV11-2
TGTGCCAGCAGGTTGGGTCGGGGGTCTGGAAACACCATATATTTT | CASRLGRGSGNTIYF | NA | NA | TRBJ1-3 | TRBV28
TGTGCCTGGGATCGTGGGGGACATCGCAATCAGCCCCAGCATTTT | CAWDRGGHRNQPQHF | NA | NA | TRBJ1-5 | TRBV30
TGCGCCAGCAGCTTGTGGCGGGAGGGCCGGAATGAGCAGTTCTTC | CASSLWREGRNEQFF | TRBD2 | NA | TRBJ2-1 | TRBV5-1
TGTGCCAGCAGCCAAGTTGGTCGGGGGGCTTCGTACCAAGAGACCCAGTACTTC | CASSQVGRGASYQETQYF | NA | NA | TRBJ2-5 | TRBV4-2
TGCGCCAGCAGCCAAGTACGGGGCTTATTGGGGGCCGGGGAGCTGTTTTTT | CASSQVRGLLGAGELFF | NA | NA | TRBJ2-2 | TRBV4-3
TGTGCCACTGGGGTTAGCGGTGCAGATACGCAGTATTTT | CATGVSGADTQYF | NA | NA | TRBJ2-3 | TRBV10-3
TGTGCCACCAGCAGAGATCCCCTAGCGGGAGGTGAGCAGTTCTTC | CATSRDPLAGGEQFF | TRBD2 | NA | TRBJ2-1 | TRBV15
TGTGCCAGCAGCTTAGAGGAGTGGGTACCCCCGGATACGCAGTATTTT | CASSLEEWVPPDTQYF | NA | NA | TRBJ2-3 | TRBV11-2
TGTGCCAGCAGTTCCGGGACCCCTTTATTGCAGTACTTC | CASSSGTPLLQYF | NA | NA | TRBJ2-7 | TRBV28
TGTGCCAGCTCACCACTTAACGAGAACACCGGGGAGCTGTTTTTT | CASSPLNENTGELFF | NA | NA | TRBJ2-2 | TRBV18
TGTGCCAGCAGCCCTGGGGGAGGGCTTGGCTACACCTTC | CASSPGGGLGYTF | NA | NA | TRBJ1-2 | TRBV27